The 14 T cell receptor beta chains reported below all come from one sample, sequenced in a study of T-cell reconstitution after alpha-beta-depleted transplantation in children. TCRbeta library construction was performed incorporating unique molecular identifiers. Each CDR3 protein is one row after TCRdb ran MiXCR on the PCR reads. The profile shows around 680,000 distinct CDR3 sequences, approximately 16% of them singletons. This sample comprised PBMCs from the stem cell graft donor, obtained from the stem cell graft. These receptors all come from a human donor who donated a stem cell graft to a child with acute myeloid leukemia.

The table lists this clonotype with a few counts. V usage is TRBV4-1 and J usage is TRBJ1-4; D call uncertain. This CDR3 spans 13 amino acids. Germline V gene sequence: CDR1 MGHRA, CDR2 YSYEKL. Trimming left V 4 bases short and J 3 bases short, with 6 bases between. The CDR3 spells CASSLSPNEKLFF. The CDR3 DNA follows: TGCGCCAGCAGCCTCTCTCCTAATGAAAAACTGTTTTTT.

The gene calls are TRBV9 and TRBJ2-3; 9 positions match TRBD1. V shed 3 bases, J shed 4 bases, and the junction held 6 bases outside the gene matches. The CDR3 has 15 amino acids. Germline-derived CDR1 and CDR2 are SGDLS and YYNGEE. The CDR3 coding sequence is TGTGCCAGCAGCGCGGACAGGGGAATCGCAGATACGCAGTATTTT. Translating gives CASSADRGIADTQYF.

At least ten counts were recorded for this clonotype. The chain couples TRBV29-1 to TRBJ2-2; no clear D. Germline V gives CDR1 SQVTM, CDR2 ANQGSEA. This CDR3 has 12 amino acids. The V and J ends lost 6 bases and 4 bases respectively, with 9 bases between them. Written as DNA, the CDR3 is TGCAGCGTCACCCCTGTCACCGGGGAGCTGTTTTTT. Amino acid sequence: CSVTPVTGELFF.

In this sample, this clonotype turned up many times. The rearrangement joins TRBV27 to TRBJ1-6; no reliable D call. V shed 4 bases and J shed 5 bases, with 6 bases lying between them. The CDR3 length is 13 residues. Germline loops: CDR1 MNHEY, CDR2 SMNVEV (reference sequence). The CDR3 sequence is CASSWVDNSPLHF. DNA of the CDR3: TGTGCCAGCAGTTGGGTGGATAATTCACCCCTCCACTTT.

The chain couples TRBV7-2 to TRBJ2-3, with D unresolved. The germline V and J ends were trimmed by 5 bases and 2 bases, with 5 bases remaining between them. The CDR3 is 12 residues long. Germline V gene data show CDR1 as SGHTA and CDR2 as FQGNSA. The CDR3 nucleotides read TGTGCCAGCAGCCGCTTCACAGATACGCAGTATTTT. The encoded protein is CASSRFTDTQYF. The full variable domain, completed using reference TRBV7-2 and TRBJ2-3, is GAGVSQSPSNKVTEKGKDVELRCDPISGHTALYWYRQSLGQGLEFLIYFQGNSAPDKSGLPSDRFSAERTGGSVSTLTIQRTQQEDSAVYLCASSRFTDTQYFGPGTRLTVL.

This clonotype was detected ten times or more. Here the CDR3 reads CASSLAVTGETFGYTF. As DNA, the CDR3 is TGTGCCAGCAGCTTAGCGGTGACAGGGGAAACGTTTGGCTACACCTTC. V is TRBV7-6 and J is TRBJ1-2; TRBD1 matches 8 bases. The ends lost 0 bases at V and 7 bases at J; junction bases unmatched: 10. Germline V lookup: CDR1 SGHVS, CDR2 FNYEAQ. This CDR3 region has 16 residues. Using reference TRBV7-6 and TRBJ1-2 for the parts outside the CDR3, the full variable domain is GAGVSQSPRYKVTKRGQDVALRCDPISGHVSLYWYRQALGQGPEFLTYFNYEAQQDKSGLPNDRFSAERPEGSISTLTIQRTEQRDSAMYRCASSLAVTGETFGYTFGSGTRLTVV.

The CDR3 DNA reads as TGTGCCACCAGTGACCCCGGACCGAACTATGGCTACACCTTC. Encoded protein: CATSDPGPNYGYTF. V usage is TRBV24-1 and J usage is TRBJ1-2, with unresolved D. CDR3 size: 14 residues. The ends were cut back, 4 bases at V and 2 bases at J, with 10 bases in the middle. Germline CDR1 is KGHDR and CDR2 is SFDVKD.

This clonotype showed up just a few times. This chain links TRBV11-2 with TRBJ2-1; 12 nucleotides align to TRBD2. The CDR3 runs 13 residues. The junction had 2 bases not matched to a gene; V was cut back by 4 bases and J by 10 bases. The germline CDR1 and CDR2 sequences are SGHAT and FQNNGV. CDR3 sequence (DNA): TGTGCCAGCAGCTCCGGGACTAGCGGGGAGCAGTTCTTC. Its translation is CASSSGTSGEQFF.

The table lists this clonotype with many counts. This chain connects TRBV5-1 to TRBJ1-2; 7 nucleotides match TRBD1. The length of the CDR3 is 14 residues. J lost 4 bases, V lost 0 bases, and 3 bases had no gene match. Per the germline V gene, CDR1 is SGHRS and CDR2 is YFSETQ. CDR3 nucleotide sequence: TGCGCCAGCAGCTTGGCCCAGGGGGGCTATGGCTACACCTTC. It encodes CASSLAQGGYGYTF.

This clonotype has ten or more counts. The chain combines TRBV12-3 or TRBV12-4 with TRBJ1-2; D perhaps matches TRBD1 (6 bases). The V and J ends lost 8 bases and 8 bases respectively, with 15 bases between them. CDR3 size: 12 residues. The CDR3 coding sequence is TGTGCCAGCGGGCTTGAGGGGGGAGGCTACACCTTC. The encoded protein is CASGLEGGGYTF.

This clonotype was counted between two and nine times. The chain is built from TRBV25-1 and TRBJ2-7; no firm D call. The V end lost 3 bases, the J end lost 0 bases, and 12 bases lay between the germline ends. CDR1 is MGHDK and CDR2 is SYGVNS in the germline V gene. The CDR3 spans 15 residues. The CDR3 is CASSDQNRHSYEQYF. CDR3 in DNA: TGTGCCAGCAGTGATCAGAACAGACACTCCTACGAGCAGTACTTC.

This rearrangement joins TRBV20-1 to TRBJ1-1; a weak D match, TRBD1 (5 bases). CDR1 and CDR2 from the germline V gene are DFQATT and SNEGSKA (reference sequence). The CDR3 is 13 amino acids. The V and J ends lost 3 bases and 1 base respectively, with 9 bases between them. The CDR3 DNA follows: TGCAGTGCTAGTCGGGGCGCGAACACTGAAGCTTTCTTT. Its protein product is CSASRGANTEAFF.

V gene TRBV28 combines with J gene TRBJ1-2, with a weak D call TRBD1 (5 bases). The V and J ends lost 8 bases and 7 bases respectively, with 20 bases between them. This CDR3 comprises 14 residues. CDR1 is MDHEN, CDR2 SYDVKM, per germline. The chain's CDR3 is CASGAGTGLVGYTF. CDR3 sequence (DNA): TGTGCCAGCGGCGCCGGGACCGGGCTGGTTGGCTACACCTTC.

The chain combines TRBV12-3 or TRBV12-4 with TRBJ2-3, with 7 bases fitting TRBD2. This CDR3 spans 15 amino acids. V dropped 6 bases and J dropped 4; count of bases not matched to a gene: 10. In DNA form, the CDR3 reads TGTGCCAGCAGCCTCGGGGACTACCTCCCAGATACGCAGTATTTT. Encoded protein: CASSLGDYLPDTQYF.